The next 25 T cell receptor beta chains were all read from a single sample in a study of cytomegalovirus exposure and HLA in healthy donors. Sequencing used immunoSEQ multiplex PCR; TCRdb keeps in-frame clones, though not all of them. Of 150,000 to 200,000 clones listed, about 80% are singletons. The sample taken for sequencing was PBMCs. Receptor source: a woman younger than 35 in good health and CMV-seropositive.

The chain is built from TRBV4-2 and TRBJ1-2; 7 bases agree with TRBD1. The trim removed 4 bases at V and 8 bases at J, leaving 19 bases unmatched. There are 17 residues in the CDR3. The germline CDR1 and CDR2 sequences are LGHNA and YNFKEQ. The CDR3 loop reads CASSLSFFAQGKGGYTF. CDR3 nucleotides: TGTGCCAGCAGCCTATCTTTCTTTGCACAGGGGAAAGGAGGCTACACCTTC.

Remarks on this clone: Other DNA sequences in this sample translate to the same CDR3. The chain has TRBV4-3 and TRBJ2-3; tentative D call: TRBD2 (5 bases). The CDR3 is 15 residues long. V was shortened by 3 bases and J by 3 bases, with 13 bases between the two germline ends. Germline-derived CDR1 and CDR2 are LGHNA and YSLEER. For the CDR3, the DNA is TGCGCCAGCAGCCAGGAGCGGACCCGAACAGATACGCAGTATTTT. This encodes CASSQERTRTDTQYF.

The chain links TRBV2 to TRBJ1-6, with D tentatively TRBD1 (5 bases). The CDR3 loop spans 15 amino acids. V dropped 6 bases and J dropped 6 bases, with 15 bases sitting between them. Germline CDR1 is SNHLY and CDR2 is FYNNEI. CDR3 DNA sequence: TGTGCCAGCAGGGGGCTGGGGGGGGGTAATTCACCCCTCCACTTT. This translates into CASRGLGGGNSPLHF. The entire variable domain, with the rest obtained from reference TRBV2 and TRBJ1-6, is as follows: EPEVTQTPSHQVTQMGQEVILRCVPISNHLYFYWYRQILGQKVEFLVSFYNNEISEKSEIFDDQFSVERPDGSNFTLKIRSTKLEDSAMYFCASRGLGGGNSPLHFGNGTRLTVT.

This rearrangement joins TRBV6-1 to TRBJ2-3; 14 positions match TRBD2. The CDR3 consists of 17 residues. From germline, CDR1 is MNHNS and CDR2 SASEGT. V dropped 4 bases and J dropped 1; count of bases not matched to a gene: 4. The CDR3 sequence is CASSGGTSGGGTDTQYF. CDR3 in DNA: TGTGCCAGCAGTGGCGGGACTAGCGGGGGAGGCACAGATACGCAGTATTTT.

This clone occurred once. V and J are TRBV27 and TRBJ2-7, with a possible D match to TRBD1 (6 bases). The CDR3 totals 14 residues. CDR1 is MNHEY and CDR2 is SMNVEV in the germline V gene (reference sequence). Trimming left V 5 bases short and J 6 bases short, with 17 bases between. DNA for the CDR3: TGTGCCAGCAGTCCCCTGGGACAACCAGCCGAGCAGTACTTC. Protein: CASSPLGQPAEQYF.

This chain connects TRBV5-4 to TRBJ2-3, with 8 nucleotides matching TRBD2. The CDR3 totals 15 residues. In germline, CDR1 is SGHNT, CDR2 YYREEE (reference sequence). V lost 4 bases to trimming and J lost 1 base; unmatched junction nucleotides: 5. The CDR3 loop is CASSPRAGGTDTQYF. CDR3 nucleotide sequence: TGTGCCAGCAGCCCGCGAGCGGGGGGCACAGATACGCAGTATTTT.

This clone was seen a few times. The V and J genes are TRBV11-2 and TRBJ2-5; D remains ambiguous. Trimming stripped 6 bases from V and 5 bases from J, with 10 bases between. Germline CDR1 reads SGHAT; CDR2 reads FQNNGV. This CDR3 is 12 amino acids long. Written as DNA, the CDR3 is TGTGCCAGCAGTCTCCTGCAGGAGACCCAGTACTTC. It yields the protein CASSLLQETQYF.

The chain is built from TRBV6-1 and TRBJ2-1; a possible D gene is TRBD1 (6 bases). This CDR3 is 13 amino acids long. V dropped 7 bases and J dropped 0 bases, with 7 bases sitting between them. Per germline, CDR1 MNHNS and CDR2 SASEGT. Here the CDR3 reads CASNRASYNEQFF. CDR3 in DNA: TGTGCCAGCAACAGGGCCTCCTACAATGAGCAGTTCTTC.

The V call is TRBV11-2, the J call TRBJ2-7; TRBD2 aligns across 9 bases. This CDR3 spans 16 amino acids. The ends lost 2 bases at V and 0 bases at J; junction bases unmatched: 5. The germline gives CDR1 SGHAT, CDR2 FQNNGV. CDR3 bases: TGTGCCAGCAGCTTAATACTAGCGGGCTACTCCTACGAGCAGTACTTC. Residues: CASSLILAGYSYEQYF.

This clone came up once. The gene calls are TRBV5-6 and TRBJ2-5, with a possible D match to TRBD2 (5 bases). Trimming stripped 4 bases from V and 2 bases from J, with 15 bases between. Looked up from germline, CDR1 is SGHDT and CDR2 is YYEEEE. The length of the CDR3 is 15 residues. DNA for the CDR3: TGTGCCAGCAGCCTCGGACTCGCGGTACAAGAGACCCAGTACTTC. Translation gives CASSLGLAVQETQYF.

This chain uses TRBV6-5 with TRBJ2-7; possibly TRBD2 for D (5 bases). Trimming pared 4 bases from V and 1 base from J, leaving 8 bases between. The CDR3 length is 13 residues. Germline V lookup: CDR1 MNHEY, CDR2 SVGAGI. For the CDR3, the DNA is TGTGCCAGCAGTTTCGGAGGTTCCTACGAGCAGTACTTC. Its translation: CASSFGGSYEQYF.

This clone was seen repeatedly, ten times or more. V usage is TRBV7-2 and J usage is TRBJ1-3; perhaps TRBD1 as D (6 bases). This CDR3 is built from 13 residues. Trimming removed 5 bases from V and 4 bases from J, with 9 bases in between. The germline CDR1 and CDR2 sequences are SGHTA and FQGNSA. In nucleotides, the CDR3 is TGTGCCAGCAGCCCCGGACAGGGAAACACCATATATTTT. It encodes CASSPGQGNTIYF.

The J gene is TRBJ1-2, the V gene TRBV19; a weak D match, TRBD1 (6 bases). The V end lost 1 base, the J end lost 4 bases, and 13 bases lay between the germline ends. CDR1 and CDR2 (germline): LNHDA, SQIVND (reference sequence). The CDR3 is 15 residues long. This chain's CDR3 is CASSIVGQDSYGYTF. The DNA for the CDR3 is TGTGCCAGTAGTATAGTAGGGCAGGACAGCTATGGCTACACCTTC.

The rearrangement links TRBV29-1 to TRBJ2-2, with 9 bases matching TRBD1. The CDR3 sequence is 14 residues long. Germline CDR1 is SQVTM and CDR2 is ANQGSEA. The V and J ends lost 7 bases and 0 bases, in that order; junction bases with no gene match: 3. The CDR3 coding sequence is TGCAGCGCCAGACAGGGGGCGAACACCGGGGAGCTGTTTTTT. The encoded protein is CSARQGANTGELFF.

This clone was recorded a few times. The chain uses TRBV5-6 and TRBJ1-6, with D uncertain. The length of the CDR3 is 16 residues. Trimming cost V 7 bases and J 3 bases, with 17 bases left between them. Per germline, CDR1 SGHDT and CDR2 YYEEEE. In nucleotides, the CDR3 is TGTGCCAGCTTACGACTTGAGGCCCGCTATAATTCACCCCTCCACTTT. Its protein is CASLRLEARYNSPLHF.

This chain links TRBV19 with TRBJ1-1, with TRBD1 matching over 8 bases. This CDR3 contains 12 residues. The germline CDR1 and CDR2 sequences are LNHDA and SQIVND (reference sequence). With V trimmed by 9 bases and J by 4 bases, 4 bases remained unmatched. CDR3 loop: CASRTGGTEAFF. CDR3 sequence (DNA): TGTGCCAGCCGAACAGGGGGCACTGAAGCTTTCTTT.

The rearrangement uses TRBV5-6 and TRBJ1-2; D may be TRBD1 (6 bases). V lost 0 bases and J 4 bases, leaving 25 bases between the germline ends. Germline CDR1 and CDR2: SGHDT and YYEEEE. The CDR3 sequence is 19 residues long. The CDR3 loop is CASSLGELRRGGSFYGYTF. CDR3 coding DNA: TGTGCCAGCAGCTTGGGTGAGCTGCGCAGGGGCGGCTCCTTCTATGGCTACACCTTC.

V and J are TRBV9 and TRBJ2-7; possible D gene TRBD2, 5 bases. The CDR3 length is 13 residues. The V gene lost 2 bases and the J gene lost 0 bases, with 6 bases spanning the gap. Per germline, CDR1 SGDLS and CDR2 YYNGEE. This CDR3 is CASSVGDSYEQYF. The DNA of the CDR3 is TGTGCCAGCAGCGTCGGGGACTCCTACGAGCAGTACTTC.

This chain joins TRBV19 and TRBJ2-7; TRBD2 aligns across 9 bases. The CDR3 has 14 residues. V shed 8 bases, J shed 2 bases, and the junction held 7 bases outside the gene matches. The germline V gene has CDR1 LNHDA and CDR2 SQIVND (reference sequence). The DNA for the CDR3 is TGTGCCAGTTCGGCGGGGGGGTACACCTACGAGCAGTACTTC. This gives the protein CASSAGGYTYEQYF.

The CDR3, as DNA: TGTGCCACCAGCAGAGACCTCCTAGCTGGTGAGCAGTTCTTC. Amino acids: CATSRDLLAGEQFF. The chain employs TRBV15 and TRBJ2-1, with a tentative D call TRBD2 (5 bases). Germline V lookup: CDR1 LNHNV, CDR2 YYDKDF (reference sequence). The CDR3 extends over 14 amino acids. V gave up 0 bases and J gave up 9 bases, with 12 bases separating them. Filled out from reference TRBV15 and TRBJ2-1, the complete variable domain reads DAMVIQNPRYQVTQFGKPVTLSCSQTLNHNVMYWYQQKSSQAPKLLFHYYDKDFNNEADTPDNFQSRRPNTSFCFLDIRSPGLGDTAMYLCATSRDLLAGEQFFGPGTRLTVL.

The chain carries TRBV5-1 and TRBJ1-3, with D possibly TRBD1 on 5 matching bases. The ends were cut back, 6 bases at V and 4 bases at J, with 14 bases in the middle. In germline, CDR1 is SGHRS, CDR2 YFSETQ. This CDR3 comprises 14 residues. Here the CDR3 reads CASTPGGVGNTIYF. CDR3 DNA sequence: TGCGCCAGCACCCCCGGGGGAGTGGGAAACACCATATATTTT.

The chain uses TRBV7-9 and TRBJ1-2; TRBD1 is a possible D gene (5 bases). Per germline, CDR1 SEHNR and CDR2 FQNEAQ (reference sequence). The V gene lost 2 bases and the J gene lost 5 bases, with 18 bases spanning the gap. The CDR3 runs to 16 residues. The CDR3 sequence: CASSLLRGRWVYGYTF. The CDR3 coding sequence is TGTGCCAGCAGCTTATTGCGGGGCCGATGGGTTTATGGCTACACCTTC.

This clone was counted a single time. The chain recombines TRBV15 with TRBJ1-3, with no clear D. The CDR3 totals 15 residues. Germline CDR1 is LNHNV and CDR2 is YYDKDF (reference sequence). Deletions cut 1 base from V and 4 bases from J, with 11 bases between. CDR3 DNA sequence: TGTGCCACCAGCAGAGCTAGATCTACGGGAAACACCATATATTTT. It is translated as CATSRARSTGNTIYF.

J is TRBJ1-1 and V is TRBV7-9; no clear D. Trimming took off 2 bases at V and 3 bases at J, with 13 bases between the two ends. The CDR3 contains 15 residues. CDR1 and CDR2 from the germline V gene are SEHNR and FQNEAQ (reference sequence). In nucleotides, the CDR3 is TGTGCCAGCAGCTTATATGTTGCTCGAGACACTGAAGCTTTCTTT. Translation: CASSLYVARDTEAFF.

The rearrangement uses TRBV2 and TRBJ1-2; D might be TRBD1 (6 bases). The CDR3 totals 11 residues. The germline V gene has CDR1 SNHLY and CDR2 FYNNEI. Deletions cut 7 bases from V and 7 bases from J, with 10 bases between. CDR3 sequence reads: CASTEGGGYTF. The CDR3 DNA sequence: TGTGCCAGCACGGAAGGGGGTGGCTACACCTTC. The variable domain in full, completed from reference TRBV2 and TRBJ1-2, reads EPEVTQTPSHQVTQMGQEVILRCVPISNHLYFYWYRQILGQKVEFLVSFYNNEISEKSEIFDDQFSVERPDGSNFTLKIRSTKLEDSAMYFCASTEGGGYTFGSGTRLTVV.